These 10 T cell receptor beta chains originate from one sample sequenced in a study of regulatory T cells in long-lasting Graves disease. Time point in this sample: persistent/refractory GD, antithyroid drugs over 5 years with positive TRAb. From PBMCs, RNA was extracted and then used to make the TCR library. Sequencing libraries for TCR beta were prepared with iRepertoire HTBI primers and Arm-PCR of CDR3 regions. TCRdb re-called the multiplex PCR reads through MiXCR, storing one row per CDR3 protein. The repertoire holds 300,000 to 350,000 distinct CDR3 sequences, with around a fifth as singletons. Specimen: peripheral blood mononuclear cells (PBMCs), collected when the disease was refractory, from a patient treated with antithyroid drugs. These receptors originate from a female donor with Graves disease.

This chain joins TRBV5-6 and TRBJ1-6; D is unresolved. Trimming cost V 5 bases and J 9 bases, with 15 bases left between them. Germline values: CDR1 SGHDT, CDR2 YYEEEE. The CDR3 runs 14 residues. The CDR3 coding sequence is TGTGCCAGCAGTTCCGTCCTCATGGGTTCACCCCTCCACTTT. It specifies CASSSVLMGSPLHF.

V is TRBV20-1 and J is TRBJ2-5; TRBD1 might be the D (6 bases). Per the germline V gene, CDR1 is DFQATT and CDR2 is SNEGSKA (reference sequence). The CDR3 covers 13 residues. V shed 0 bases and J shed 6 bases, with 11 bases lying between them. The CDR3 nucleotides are TGCAGTGCTAGAGATCTAGGGGGACAGACCCAGTACTTC. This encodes CSARDLGGQTQYF.

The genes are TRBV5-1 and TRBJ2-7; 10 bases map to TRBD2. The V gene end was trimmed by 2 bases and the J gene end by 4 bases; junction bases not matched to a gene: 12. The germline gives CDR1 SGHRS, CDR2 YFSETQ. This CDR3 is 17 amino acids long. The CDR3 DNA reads TGCGCCAGCAGCTTTGCTAGCGGGAGTTTCTCGGCGTACGAGCAGTACTTC. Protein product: CASSFASGSFSAYEQYF.

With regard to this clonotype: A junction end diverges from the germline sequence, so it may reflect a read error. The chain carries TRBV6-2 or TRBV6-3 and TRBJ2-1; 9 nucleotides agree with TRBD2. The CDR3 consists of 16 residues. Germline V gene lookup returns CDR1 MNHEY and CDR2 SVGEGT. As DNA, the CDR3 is TGTGCCAGCACTTACTCCGGGACTAGCTTTTACAATGAGCAGTTCTTC. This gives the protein CASTYSGTSFYNEQFF.

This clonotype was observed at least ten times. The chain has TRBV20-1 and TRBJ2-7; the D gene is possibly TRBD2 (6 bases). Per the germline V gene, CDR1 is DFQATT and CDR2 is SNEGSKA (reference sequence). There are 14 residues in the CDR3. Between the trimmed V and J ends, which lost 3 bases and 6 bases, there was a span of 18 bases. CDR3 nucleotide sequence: TGCAGTGCTAGTCCCGGGACTCATAACGGCGAGCAGTACTTC. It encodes CSASPGTHNGEQYF.

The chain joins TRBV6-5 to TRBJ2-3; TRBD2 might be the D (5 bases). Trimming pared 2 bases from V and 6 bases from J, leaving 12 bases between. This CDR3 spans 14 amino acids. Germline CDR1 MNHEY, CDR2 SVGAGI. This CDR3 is CASSYAGESDTQYF. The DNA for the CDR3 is TGTGCCAGCAGTTACGCTGGGGAGTCTGATACGCAGTATTTT.

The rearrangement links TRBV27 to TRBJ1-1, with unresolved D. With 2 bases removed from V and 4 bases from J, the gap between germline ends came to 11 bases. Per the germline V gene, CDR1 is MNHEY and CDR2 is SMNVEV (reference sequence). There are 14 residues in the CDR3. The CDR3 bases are TGTGCCAGCAGTTTACTGGAACACCCCACTGAAGCTTTCTTT. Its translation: CASSLLEHPTEAFF.

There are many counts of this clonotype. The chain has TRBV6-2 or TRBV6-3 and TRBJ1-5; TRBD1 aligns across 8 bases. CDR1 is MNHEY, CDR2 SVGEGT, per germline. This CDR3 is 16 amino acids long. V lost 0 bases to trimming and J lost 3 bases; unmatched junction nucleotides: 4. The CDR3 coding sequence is TGTGCCAGCAGTTACTCGACAGGGGCCCTCAATCAGCCCCAGCATTTT. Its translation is CASSYSTGALNQPQHF.

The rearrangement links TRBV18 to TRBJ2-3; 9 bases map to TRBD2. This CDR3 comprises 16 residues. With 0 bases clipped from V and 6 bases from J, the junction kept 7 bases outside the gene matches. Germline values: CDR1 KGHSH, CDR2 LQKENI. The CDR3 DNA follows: TGTGCCAGCTCACCACCGCGAGTAGCGGGAGCCGATACGCAGTATTTT. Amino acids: CASSPPRVAGADTQYF.

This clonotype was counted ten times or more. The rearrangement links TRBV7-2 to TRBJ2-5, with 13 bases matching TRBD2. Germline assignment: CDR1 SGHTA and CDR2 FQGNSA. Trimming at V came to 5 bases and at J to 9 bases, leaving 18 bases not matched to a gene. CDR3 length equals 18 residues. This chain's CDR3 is CASSPHRGLAGLGGAQYF. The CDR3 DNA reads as TGTGCCAGCAGCCCCCACCGGGGACTAGCGGGGCTGGGGGGGGCCCAGTACTTC.